This TCR beta chain came from a study of T cells in Graves' hyperthyroidism and ophthalmopathy. Whole-study results and caveats: Blood also contained most expanded thyroid clonotypes above 0.001. Stable hyperthyroidism was separated from ophthalmopathy by a model based on 13 V-J features.

The germline V gene encodes CDR1 SGHDT and CDR2 YYEEEE. Trimming left V 1 base short and J 4 bases short, with 11 bases between. The CDR3 has 15 amino acids. For the diagnoses, clinical symptoms, serum thyroxine and TRAb, thyroid ultrasound and orbital computed tomography were used. This clonotype was seen at least ten times. What it binds is not known. Researchers took RNA transcripts and amplified the TCR beta CDR3 regions from them. First-round RT-PCR with HTBI primers amplified the TCR CDR3 region. A single record per CDR3 protein comes from TCRdb applying MiXCR to the multiplex PCR reads. The profile covers 550,000 to 700,000 distinct CDR3 sequences, with more than 45% appearing a single time and under 20% taken by the ten largest.

The clonotype originates from an adult woman with Graves' disease, either hyperthyroidism or ophthalmopathy (not recorded which). The sequencing sample was made of peripheral blood or thyroid tissue (not recorded which). The chain combines TRBV5-6 with TRBJ1-4, with unresolved D. The CDR3 here is CASSLSGGINEKLFF. The CDR3 DNA is TGTGCCAGCAGCTTGTCAGGAGGAATTAATGAAAAACTGTTTTTT.